These 24 T cell receptor beta chains were sequenced from one sample in a study of T cell repertoires in cytomegalovirus infection. TCRdb independently ran MiXCR on the reads; one entry per CDR3 protein. The sample gives about a million distinct CDR3 sequences, approximately 33% of which show up once; under 15% is in the top ten. These TCRs' antigens remain unknown. This sample comprised cultured CD8+ T cells from PBMCs, obtained from culture after CMV antigen stimulation. These receptors were collected from a human donor in good health (CMV status not recorded). Some clones in this sample may be carry-over from other donors' samples.

This clonotype was found a few times. This chain joins TRBV7-9 and TRBJ2-7, with 9 bases fitting TRBD2. Germline CDR1 and CDR2: SEHNR and FQNEAQ (reference sequence). The CDR3 loop spans 16 amino acids. Losses at the gene ends were 3 bases for V and 7 bases for J; bases not matched to a gene: 13. Here the CDR3 reads CASSFSGTSTGGEQYF. The CDR3 nucleotides read TGTGCCAGCAGCTTCTCCGGGACTAGCACTGGAGGGGAGCAGTACTTC.

This chain joins TRBV7-9 and TRBJ2-3, with 7 bases lining up with TRBD1. The germline V gene encodes CDR1 SEHNR and CDR2 FQNEAQ (reference sequence). V shed 5 bases, J shed 5 bases, and the junction held 7 bases outside the gene matches. This CDR3 has 14 amino acids. The chain's CDR3 is CASSRDRERDTQYF. In nucleotides, the CDR3 is TGTGCCAGCAGCCGCGACAGGGAAAGAGATACGCAGTATTTT.

This clonotype showed up just a few times. The rearrangement joins TRBV10-3 to TRBJ2-4; 7 positions match TRBD1. In germline, CDR1 is ENHRY, CDR2 SYGVKD. The CDR3 is made up of 16 amino acids. Unmatched junction bases numbered 2, after V lost 0 bases and J lost 0 bases. CDR3 in amino acids: CAISESQGRAKNIQYF. DNA of the CDR3: TGTGCCATCAGTGAGTCACAGGGGAGAGCCAAAAACATTCAGTACTTC.

This clonotype was recorded at least ten times. CDR3 residues: CASTSGGVQGYGYTF. CDR3 in DNA: TGTGCCAGCACTTCCGGGGGGGTACAGGGGTATGGCTACACCTTC. J is TRBJ1-2 and V is TRBV12-3 or TRBV12-4, with 7 bases fitting TRBD1. The CDR3 length is 15 residues. V lost 7 bases and J lost 5; bases outside the gene matches: 13.

The sample holds a few counts of this clonotype. The chain couples TRBV5-1 to TRBJ2-5, with no clear D. The CDR3 extends over 17 amino acids. The germline gives CDR1 SGHRS, CDR2 YFSETQ. The V gene lost 0 bases and the J gene lost 5 bases, with 20 bases spanning the gap. The CDR3 DNA reads as TGCGCCAGCAGCTTGGAGAACGGGCCGCAGAAGCCCGAGACCCAGTACTTC. It translates to CASSLENGPQKPETQYF.

The V gene is TRBV7-9, the J gene TRBJ2-7; 8 bases are a match to TRBD1. This CDR3 is built from 14 residues. Per germline, CDR1 SEHNR and CDR2 FQNEAQ (reference sequence). Trimming at V came to 3 bases and at J to 4 bases, leaving 5 bases not matched to a gene. The CDR3 region has the DNA TGTGCCAGCAGCTTTCCGGGACAGGAGTACGAGCAGTACTTC. This translates into CASSFPGQEYEQYF.

This clonotype was picked up one time. The gene calls are TRBV20-1 and TRBJ2-3, with 11 bases aligning to TRBD2. CDR3 length: 18 residues. V lost 0 bases to trimming and J lost 1 base; unmatched junction nucleotides: 9. Germline V gene lookup returns CDR1 DFQATT and CDR2 SNEGSKA (reference sequence). In DNA form, the CDR3 reads TGCAGTGCTAGAGATCTCCTAGCGGGGGGCCCTGGCACAGATACGCAGTATTTT. This codes for CSARDLLAGGPGTDTQYF.

This clonotype was found once. V gene TRBV13 combines with J gene TRBJ1-1, with 7 bases fitting TRBD1. The CDR3 has 15 amino acids. The germline V gene encodes CDR1 PRHDT and CDR2 FYEKMQ (reference sequence). V was clipped by 3 bases and J by 11 bases; unmatched bases: 15. The CDR3 region is CASSFGMRDRSRAFF. As DNA, the CDR3 is TGTGCCAGCAGCTTTGGAATGAGGGACAGAAGTAGGGCTTTCTTT.

This clonotype was found a few times. The chain carries TRBV7-6 and TRBJ2-3; 12 bases fit TRBD2. The CDR3 contains 17 residues. V dropped 5 bases and J dropped 0; count of bases not matched to a gene: 6. Per the germline V gene, CDR1 is SGHVS and CDR2 is FNYEAQ. As DNA, the CDR3 is TGTGCCAGCAGCGACCGGACTAGCGGGGCTAGCACAGATACGCAGTATTTT. It specifies CASSDRTSGASTDTQYF. Full variable domain (outside the CDR3, taken from reference TRBV7-6 and TRBJ2-3): GAGVSQSPRYKVTKRGQDVALRCDPISGHVSLYWYRQALGQGPEFLTYFNYEAQQDKSGLPNDRFSAERPEGSISTLTIQRTEQRDSAMYRCASSDRTSGASTDTQYFGPGTRLTVL.

This chain joins TRBV12-3 or TRBV12-4 and TRBJ2-7, with D possibly matching TRBD1 (5 bases). Trimming cost V 3 bases and J 5 bases, with 11 bases left between them. The CDR3 runs 13 residues. The CDR3 DNA is TGTGCCAGCAGTTTTAAGGGGTTAGACGAGCAGTACTTC. Translation: CASSFKGLDEQYF.

This clonotype was recorded many times. The chain carries TRBV7-2 and TRBJ2-1; no clear D gene. Trimming pared 1 base from V and 0 bases from J, leaving 10 bases between. Germline CDR1 and CDR2: SGHTA and FQGNSA. This CDR3 is 16 amino acids long. DNA of the CDR3: TGTGCCAGCAGCTTAGATTCCGCGAGCTCCTACAATGAGCAGTTCTTC. Translated: CASSLDSASSYNEQFF.

The chain uses TRBV7-2 and TRBJ2-7; 7 nucleotides agree with TRBD2. Germline assignment: CDR1 SGHTA and CDR2 FQGNSA. The CDR3 is made up of 14 amino acids. The CDR3 loop is CASSLGLASFEQYV. DNA of the CDR3: TGTGCCAGCAGCTTAGGACTAGCTTCCTTCGAGCAGTACGTC.

Only a few counts were recorded for this clonotype. V and J are TRBV7-6 and TRBJ1-1; no clear D. V shed 5 bases and J shed 3 bases, with 13 bases lying between them. CDR1 and CDR2 from the germline V gene are SGHVS and FNYEAQ. This CDR3 has 14 amino acids. Here the CDR3 DNA reads TGTGCCAGCAGCGTTTCTTCAAGGGACACTGAAGCTTTCTTT. It specifies CASSVSSRDTEAFF.

Concerning this clonotype itself: Since no conserved phenylalanine or tryptophan closes the CDR3, a read error is the likely cause. The chain joins TRBV28 to TRBJ2-2, with D possibly TRBD1 on 6 matching bases. There are 14 residues in the CDR3. Germline V gives CDR1 MDHEN, CDR2 SYDVKM. Trimming removed 8 bases from V and 4 bases from J, with 14 bases in between. In nucleotides, the CDR3 is TGTGCCAGCTCCTGGGGGCCCTCCACCGGGGAGCTGTTTTCT. It encodes CASSWGPSTGELFS.

This chain joins TRBV4-1 and TRBJ1-4, with 10 bases aligning to TRBD1. The J segment lost 5 bases and the V segment lost 2 bases, leaving 8 bases of the junction unmatched. The CDR3 covers 17 residues. Germline V CDR1 and CDR2: MGHRA, YSYEKL. This CDR3 is CASSQTNLGQGNEKLFF. The CDR3 bases are TGCGCCAGCAGCCAAACTAATCTGGGACAGGGGAATGAAAAACTGTTTTTT.

The sample holds a few counts of this clonotype. The chain combines TRBV4-3 with TRBJ1-5; D might be TRBD1 (6 bases). Germline CDR1 LGHNA, CDR2 YSLEER. Trimming cost V 1 base and J 7 bases, with 11 bases left between them. This CDR3 spans 14 amino acids. CDR3 region: CASSQVTGNQPQHF. For the CDR3, the DNA is TGCGCCAGCAGCCAAGTCACAGGGAACCAGCCCCAGCATTTT.

This chain joins TRBV7-9 and TRBJ1-1; unclear D gene. Germline lookup yields CDR1 SEHNR and CDR2 FQNEAQ (reference sequence). The V gene lost 8 bases and the J gene lost 1 base, with 11 bases spanning the gap. The CDR3 is 13 amino acids. CDR3 amino acids: CASPFLENTEAFF. CDR3 in DNA: TGTGCCAGCCCATTCTTGGAGAACACTGAAGCTTTCTTT.

J is TRBJ2-3 and V is TRBV29-1; 7 bases are shared with TRBD1. The CDR3 is made up of 15 amino acids. Germline CDR1 reads SQVTM; CDR2 reads ANQGSEA. Trimming took 6 bases from V and 1 from J; bases not matched to a gene: 10. Here the CDR3 reads CSVPRRGLGTDTQYF. The CDR3 DNA is TGCAGCGTCCCCAGAAGGGGGCTCGGCACAGATACGCAGTATTTT.

This clonotype has a count of ten or more. V and J are TRBV6-2 or TRBV6-3 and TRBJ1-5; a weak D match, TRBD1 (6 bases). Trimming took 6 bases from V and 0 from J, leaving 12 bases between them. The CDR3 has 15 residues. Germline lookup yields CDR1 MNHEY and CDR2 SVGEGT. The CDR3 here is CASRADSSSNQPQHF. The CDR3 DNA reads as TGTGCCAGCAGAGCGGACAGCTCTAGCAATCAGCCCCAGCATTTT.

This clonotype showed up just a few times. The genes are TRBV7-6 and TRBJ1-2, with 7 bases fitting TRBD1. Germline V gene lookup returns CDR1 SGHVS and CDR2 FNYEAQ. Trimming at V came to 4 bases and at J to 5 bases, leaving 10 bases not matched to a gene. This CDR3 region has 15 residues. Written as DNA, the CDR3 is TGTGCCAGCAGCTCGGAGACAGGGCTTAGGTATGGCTACACCTTC. Translated, it gives CASSSETGLRYGYTF.

DNA for the CDR3: TGTGCCAGCAGCAGGACTAGCGGGGCTCTATCCTACAATGAGCAGTTCTTC. It encodes CASSRTSGALSYNEQFF. V is TRBV7-2 and J is TRBJ2-1, with 12 bases aligning to TRBD2. V shed 5 bases, J shed 1 base, and the junction held 6 bases outside the gene matches. CDR1 is SGHTA and CDR2 is FQGNSA in the germline V gene. The CDR3 consists of 17 residues.

This clonotype was detected a few times. The chain carries TRBV4-1 and TRBJ2-3, with D hard to call. Germline loops: CDR1 MGHRA, CDR2 YSYEKL. The CDR3 spans 15 residues. Between the trimmed V and J ends, which lost 4 bases and 6 bases, there was a span of 17 bases. In DNA, the CDR3 is TGCGCCAGCAGCCTAGTTTACCTTCCTTCGGATACGCAGTATTTT. It specifies CASSLVYLPSDTQYF.

This clonotype was seen more than once but under ten times. The gene calls are TRBV12-3 or TRBV12-4 and TRBJ2-7, with D unclear. V shed 5 bases and J shed 2 bases, with 13 bases lying between them. The CDR3 is made up of 14 amino acids. CDR3: CASSPQERTYEQYF. The CDR3 DNA sequence: TGTGCCAGCAGTCCTCAAGAGAGGACCTACGAGCAGTACTTC.

This clonotype was detected ten times or more. V gene TRBV6-1 combines with J gene TRBJ2-7; 9 bases fit TRBD1. This CDR3 is 13 amino acids long. V was clipped by 5 bases and J by 3 bases; unmatched bases: 2. The germline V gene encodes CDR1 MNHNS and CDR2 SASEGT. The CDR3, as DNA: TGTGCCAGCAGTAGACAGGGGGACTACGAGCAGTACTTC. Residues: CASSRQGDYEQYF.